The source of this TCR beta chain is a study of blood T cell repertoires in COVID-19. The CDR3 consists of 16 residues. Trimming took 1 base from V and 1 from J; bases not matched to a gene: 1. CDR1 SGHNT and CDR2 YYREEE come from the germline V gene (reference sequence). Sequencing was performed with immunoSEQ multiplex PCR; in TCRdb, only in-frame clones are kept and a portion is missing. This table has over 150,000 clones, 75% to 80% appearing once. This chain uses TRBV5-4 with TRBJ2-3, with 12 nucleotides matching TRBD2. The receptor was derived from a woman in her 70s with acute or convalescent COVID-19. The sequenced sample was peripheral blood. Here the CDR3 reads CASSLRLAGGTDTQYF. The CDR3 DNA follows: TGTGCCAGCAGCTTGCGACTAGCGGGGGGCACAGATACGCAGTATTTT. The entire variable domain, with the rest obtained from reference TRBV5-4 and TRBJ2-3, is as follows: ETGVTQSPTHLIKTRGQQVTLRCSSQSGHNTVSWYQQALGQGPQFIFQYYREEENGRGNFPPRFSGLQFPNYSSELNVNALELDDSALYLCASSLRLAGGTDTQYFGPGTRLTVL.